These T cell receptor beta chains were read from a single sample in a study of human T cells and chemical hapten exposure. TCRdb reprocessed the RACE reads via MiXCR and lists one record per CDR3 protein. The sample lists 150,000 to 200,000 distinct CDR3 sequences; roughly 30% were seen once. The sample was whole blood, taken in connection with sensitization to the hapten diphenylcyclopropenone (DPC). The receptors here all came from a woman aged 25 to 39 with alopecia areata. Some clones in this sample may be carry-over from other donors' samples. Each CDR3 is given with its conserved first and last residue. A D gene is named only where the DNA matches it firmly. Some rows have no size entry. The others give once, few or many, or a class for an expanded clone.

clone_size	j_call	d_call	v_call	cdr3_length	cdr3_aa	cdr3_nt
-	TRBJ2-7	TRBD1	TRBV29-1	14	CSVRGQLFSYEQYF	TGCAGCGTTAGGGGACAGCTCTTTTCCTACGAGCAGTACTTC
few	TRBJ2-7	TRBD1	TRBV28	16	CASSPETGENLYEQYF	TGTGCCAGCAGTCCGGAGACAGGGGAGAATCTTTACGAGCAGTACTTC
few	TRBJ2-1	-	TRBV6-2/TRBV6-3	19	CASSYLSPTSRVGTNEQFF	TGTGCCAGCAGTTACTTGTCCCCAACCTCTAGGGTGGGTACGAATGAGCAGTTCTTC
few	TRBJ2-3	-	TRBV20-1	12	CSEPSDTDTQYF	TGCAGTGAACCCTCCGACACAGATACGCAGTATTTT
-	TRBJ2-7	-	TRBV21-1	13	CASSMRTVGEQYF	TGTGCCAGCAGCATGAGGACAGTCGGCGAGCAGTACTTC
-	TRBJ2-7	TRBD1	TRBV18	17	CASSLRPGGAERHEQYF	TGTGCCAGCTCACTGAGACCAGGGGGCGCGGAACGGCACGAGCAGTACTTC
few	TRBJ2-5	-	TRBV9	14	CASSAGTYQETQYF	TGTGCCAGCAGCGCGGGGACTTACCAAGAGACCCAGTACTTC
once	TRBJ1-2	-	TRBV6-6	15	CASSLGQSLNYGYTF	TGTGCCAGCAGTCTCGGACAGAGTTTAAACTATGGCTACACCTTC
-	TRBJ1-2	-	TRBV12-3/TRBV12-4	13	CASSPRHPNGYTF	TGTGCCAGCAGTCCCCGTCACCCCAATGGCTACACCTTC
-	TRBJ2-7	TRBD1	TRBV6-2/TRBV6-3	12	CASEDRVNEQYF	TGTGCCAGCGAAGACAGGGTGAACGAGCAGTACTTC
once	TRBJ2-7	TRBD1	TRBV6-1	18	CASLPGTGGPFELYEQYF	TGTGCCAGCCTACCCGGGACAGGGGGCCCCTTTGAACTCTACGAGCAGTACTTC
-	TRBJ2-7	-	TRBV28	13	CASRPPIKYEQYF	TGTGCCAGCAGACCTCCGATAAAATACGAGCAGTACTTC
-	TRBJ2-1	-	TRBV7-8	19	CASSFSFAPGRSWYNEQFF	TGTGCCAGCAGCTTCTCATTCGCCCCAGGGAGAAGTTGGTACAATGAGCAGTTCTTC
-	TRBJ1-2	-	TRBV28	13	CANSRTSRNGYTF	TGTGCCAACAGTCGGACAAGTAGGAATGGCTACACCTTC
-	TRBJ2-3	TRBD2	TRBV4-2	19	CASSQAPRGGRLSTDTQYF	TGTGCCAGCAGCCAGGCTCCCCGCGGGGGGCGACTGTCCACAGATACGCAGTATTTT
few	TRBJ2-6	-	TRBV28	15	CASRVGGSGANVLTF	TGTGCCAGCAGAGTCGGTGGCTCTGGGGCCAACGTCCTGACTTTC